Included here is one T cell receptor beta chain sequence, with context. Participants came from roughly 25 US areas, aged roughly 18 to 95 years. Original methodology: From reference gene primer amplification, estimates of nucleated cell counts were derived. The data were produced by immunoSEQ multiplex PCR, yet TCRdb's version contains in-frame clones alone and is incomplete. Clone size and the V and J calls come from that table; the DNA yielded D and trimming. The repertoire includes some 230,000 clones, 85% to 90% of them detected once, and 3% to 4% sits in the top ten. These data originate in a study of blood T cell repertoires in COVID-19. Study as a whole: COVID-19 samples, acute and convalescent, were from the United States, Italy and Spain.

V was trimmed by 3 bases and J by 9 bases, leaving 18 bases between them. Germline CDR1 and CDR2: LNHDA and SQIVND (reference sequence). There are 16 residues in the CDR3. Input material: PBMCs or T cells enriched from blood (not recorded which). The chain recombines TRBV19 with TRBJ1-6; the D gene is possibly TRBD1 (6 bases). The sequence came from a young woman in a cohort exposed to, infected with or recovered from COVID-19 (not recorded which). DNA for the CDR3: TGTGCCAGTAGTATTGGTGTTGTCAGGGGCGGTTCACCCCTCCACTTT. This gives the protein CASSIGVVRGGSPLHF.